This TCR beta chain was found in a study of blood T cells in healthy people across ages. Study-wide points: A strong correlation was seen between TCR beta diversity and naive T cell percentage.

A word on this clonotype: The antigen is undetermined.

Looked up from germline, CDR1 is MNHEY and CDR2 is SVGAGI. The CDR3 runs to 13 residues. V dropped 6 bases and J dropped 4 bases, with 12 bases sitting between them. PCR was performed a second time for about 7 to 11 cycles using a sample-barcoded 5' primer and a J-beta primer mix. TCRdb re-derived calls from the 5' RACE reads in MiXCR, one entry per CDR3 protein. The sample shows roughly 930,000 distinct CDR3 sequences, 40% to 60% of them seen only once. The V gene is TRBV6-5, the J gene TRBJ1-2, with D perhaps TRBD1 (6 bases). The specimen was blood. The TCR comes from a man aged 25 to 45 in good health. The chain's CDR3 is CASRKGGPYGYTF. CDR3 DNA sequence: TGTGCCAGCAGAAAAGGGGGTCCCTATGGCTACACCTTC.